This entry is about one T cell receptor beta chain. Only a few counts were recorded for this clone. Its antigen has not been determined. Per-base qualities were not stored, and no clone one base away is much larger. The data are from a study of beta chain features in type 1 diabetes (dated by TCRdb to between 2017 and 2018). In the study overall: No differences in mean age, gender distribution, total cell number or subset yield were found between patients and healthy donors. A total of just under 110,000,000 sorted cells were examined across all samples, and RNA yield correlated strongly with the number of cells per subset. The study compared TCRB repertoires of sorted circulating CD4+ T cell subsets between recently diagnosed type 1 diabetes patients and matched healthy donors. Naive and central memory subsets were obtained from all 30 or so donors, but regulatory and stem cell-like memory subsets were isolated from only 8 patients and about 8 healthy donors. The full study reports these points: Patients with type 1 diabetes made fewer insertions and deleted more nucleotides at VDJ recombination sites, implying thymic rearrangement abnormalities. In all four CD4+ subsets, TCRB CDR3 length was moderately but significantly shorter in type 1 diabetes patients. Shorter templates might have been favored by PCR, but patient and control samples were amplified and corrected together, so both groups would have been affected equally by any skew. Only small numbers of individuals were included in the HLA sub-analyses, which left unresolved whether HLA type had any influence on TCRB rearrangement. Sequencing cDNA rather than genomic DNA could over-represent highly expressing activated cells, although activation and CD3 levels did not differ between groups. The naive, central memory and regulatory TCRB repertoires appeared to resemble one another more closely among patients than among healthy donors.

The High Capacity cDNA Reverse Transcription Kit was used to reverse transcribe all of the isolated RNA, meaning that expressed TCRB transcripts were what got sequenced. Naive, central memory and regulatory T cell samples underwent deep immunoSEQ sequencing, averaging around 3.6 million total reads per sample. Sorted cells were lysed in RLT buffer and RNA was extracted with DNase-treated RNeasy Micro or Mini kits, depending on cell number. Each cell subset was processed on its own to prevent cross-contamination, while patient and healthy donor samples were processed together. The immunoSEQ multiplex PCR was used to amplify TCRB sequences from cDNA, generating 87-bp fragments that spanned the CDR3 region. Amplicons were sequenced on the Illumina HiSeq platform. In the source study's methods: Synthetic template baselines were used to correct PCR bias computationally, reads within Hamming distance 2 were collapsed, and singletons that could not be merged were discarded. Reads were aligned against IMGT to assign V, D and J genes, CDR3 length and insertions or deletions at six rearrangement sites. Within each subset, clonotype counts were normalized to sorted cell number, after which true diversity and Gini coefficients were computed with the tcR R package. Repertoire sharing was quantified using the overlap coefficient calculated on TCRB nucleotide sequences. Out-of-frame TCRB sequences from naive cells were analyzed to stand in for the pre-selection repertoire. TCRdb limited this immuneACCESS table to in-frame rearrangements with V and J called. A share of clones is missing; checked studies link under half to unresolved V genes, and the rest is unexplained. V and J calls and clone size are as listed in that table; D and trimming were resolved from the DNA. This sample holds 810,000 or so clones; roughly a sixth were observed only once. Around 0.02% of the sample comes from the top ten.

A single peripheral blood draw of around 0.11 L on average was collected from each donor into heparinised tubes. Using a panel that included CD45RO, CCR7, CD25, CD127, CD95 and CD27, naive, central memory, regulatory and stem cell-like memory CD4+ T cells were sorted on a BD FACSAria II. A purity above 95% was achieved for all sorted populations. Right away, PBMCs were isolated by Lymphoprep density gradient centrifugation and were stained directly, with no culture step. So that batch effects would be minimized, each experiment stained and sorted samples in pairs, pairing one healthy donor with one patient. The CDR3 holds 15 amino acids from the cysteine to the phenylalanine. Only the CDR3 portion is preserved as DNA: 45 bases, with reading frame beginning at the first base. As encoded in the germline V gene, CDR1 is KGHSH while CDR2 is LQKENI. Trimming accounts for 2 bases at V and 4 bases at J, while the number of junction bases matched to no gene is 3.

The receptor was derived from a woman younger than 35 in good health. The sequenced sample consisted of naive CD4+ T cells from blood. This specimen's cell subset or site label, interpreted: true naive CD4+ T cells. Recombination linked TRBV18 to TRBJ2-1, with 9 bases in between that match TRBD2. The sequenced DNA is TGTGCCAGCTCACCAGCGGGACTAGCTTACAATGAGCAGTTCTTC. Translated, it gives CASSPAGLAYNEQFF.